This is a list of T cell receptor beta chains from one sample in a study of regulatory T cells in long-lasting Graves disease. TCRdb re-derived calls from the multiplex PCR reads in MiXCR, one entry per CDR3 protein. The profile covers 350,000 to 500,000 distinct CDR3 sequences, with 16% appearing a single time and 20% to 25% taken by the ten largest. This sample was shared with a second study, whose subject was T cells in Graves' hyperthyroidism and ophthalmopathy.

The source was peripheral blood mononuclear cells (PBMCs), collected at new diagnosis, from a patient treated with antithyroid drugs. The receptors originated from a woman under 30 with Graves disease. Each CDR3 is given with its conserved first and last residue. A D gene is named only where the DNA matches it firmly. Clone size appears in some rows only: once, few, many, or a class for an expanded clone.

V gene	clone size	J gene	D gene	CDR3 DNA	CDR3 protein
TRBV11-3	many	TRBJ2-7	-	TGTGCCAGCAGCCAGGCCCGCGGGACCTCCTACGAGCAGTACTTC	CASSQARGTSYEQYF
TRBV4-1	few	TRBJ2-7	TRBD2	TGCGCCAGCAGCCCGGGACTAGCGGGCTTGGGTGAGCAGTACTTC	CASSPGLAGLGEQYF
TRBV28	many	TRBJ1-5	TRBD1	TGTGCCAGCAGTGAGAGACAGGGGCAAGTCCAGCCCCAGCATTTT	CASSERQGQVQPQHF
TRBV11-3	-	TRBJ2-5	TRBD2	TGTGCCAGCAGCTTAATGCGGGAGAAGGGAGAGACCCAGTACTTC	CASSLMREKGETQYF
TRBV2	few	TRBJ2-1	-	TGTGCCAACAGTGGGTCCTACAATGAGCAGTTCTTC	CANSGSYNEQFF
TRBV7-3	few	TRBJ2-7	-	TGTGCCAGCAGTCCCGGTTCGACCCACGAGCAGTACTTC	CASSPGSTHEQYF
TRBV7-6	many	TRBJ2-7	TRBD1	TGTGCCAGCAGCATCTTCTCAGGGGGCAGAATTGGCTACGAGCAGTACTTC	CASSIFSGGRIGYEQYF
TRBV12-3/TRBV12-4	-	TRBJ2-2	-	TGTGCCAGCAGCCGGGGAGGGGGCTACACCGGGGAGCTGTTTTTT	CASSRGGGYTGELFF
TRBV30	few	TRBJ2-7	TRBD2	TGTGTCTGGAGAGCCACCGGGACTAGCGGCGGCTACGAGCAGTACTTC	CVWRATGTSGGYEQYF
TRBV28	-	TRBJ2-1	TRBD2	TGTGCCAGCAGTCAACCCACTAGCGGGAGTTACAATGAGCAGTTCTTC	CASSQPTSGSYNEQFF
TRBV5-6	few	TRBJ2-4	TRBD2	TGTGCCAGCAGCTTGCGGGGGGGTACCCCGAAATGGAACATTCAGTACTTC	CASSLRGGTPKWNIQYF
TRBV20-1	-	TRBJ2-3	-	TGCAGTGCTAGGGGGGGGGGCCTCGATACGCAGTATTTT	CSARGGGLDTQYF
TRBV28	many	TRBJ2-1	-	TGTGCCAGCAGACGGGAGAGAGGTATTTACAATGAGCAGTTCTTC	CASRRERGIYNEQFF
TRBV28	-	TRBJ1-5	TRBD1	TGTGCCAGCAGGGCAGGGGGCATCGATCAGCCCCAGCATTTT	CASRAGGIDQPQHF
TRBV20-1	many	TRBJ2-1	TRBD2	TGCAGTGCTAGAGGAGGGAGGGTCCTTTACAATGAGCAGTTCTTC	CSARGGRVLYNEQFF
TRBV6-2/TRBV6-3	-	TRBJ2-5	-	TGTGCCAGCAGCGGGACATCGACCCAAGAGACCCAGTACTTC	CASSGTSTQETQYF
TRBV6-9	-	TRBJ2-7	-	TGTGCCAGCAGTTACGGCGGACAGTCCTACGGGCAGTACTTC	CASSYGGQSYGQYF
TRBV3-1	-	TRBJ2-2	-	TGTGCCAGCAGCCAAGGGATATTTTGGACGGGGGAGAGGAACACCGGGGAGCTGTTTTTT	CASSQGIFWTGERNTGELFF
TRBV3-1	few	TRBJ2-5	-	TGTGCCAGCAGCCAGCGGCACTCACAAGAGACCCAGTACTTC	CASSQRHSQETQYF
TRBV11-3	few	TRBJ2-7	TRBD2	TGTGCCAGCAGCTTTGGGACTAGCGGGACCGAGCAGTACTTC	CASSFGTSGTEQYF
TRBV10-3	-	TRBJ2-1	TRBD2	TGTGCCATCAGTGTTGCGGGGGACTACAATGAGCAGTTCTTC	CAISVAGDYNEQFF
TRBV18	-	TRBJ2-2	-	TGTGCCAGCTTACCAGTCAACTCGAACACCGGGGAGCTGTTTTTT	CASLPVNSNTGELFF
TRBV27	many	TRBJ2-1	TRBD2	TGTGCCAGCAGTTCCCCGGGACTAAATAGAGGGAATGAGCAGTTCTTC	CASSSPGLNRGNEQFF
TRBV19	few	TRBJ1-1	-	TGTGCCAGTTCTCCTGCGGGGTTGAACACTGAAGCTTTCTTT	CASSPAGLNTEAFF
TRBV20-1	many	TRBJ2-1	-	TGCAGTGCTAGAGACACTAGGTCCTACAATGAGCAGTTCTTC	CSARDTRSYNEQFF
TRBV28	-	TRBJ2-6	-	TGTGCCAGCAGTACCCCCCTGGGGTTCCCCCCCTCTGGGGCCAACGTCCTGACTTTC	CASSTPLGFPPSGANVLTF
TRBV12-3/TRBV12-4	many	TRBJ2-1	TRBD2	TGTGCCAGCAGCCTACAACGGACTAGCGCATCTGAGCAGTTCTTC	CASSLQRTSASEQFF
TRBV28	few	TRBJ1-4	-	TGTGCCAGCAAGCGCTCCGGGGGCGATGAAAAACTGTTTTTT	CASKRSGGDEKLFF
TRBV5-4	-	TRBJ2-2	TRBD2	TGTGCCAGCAGGCTCGGACTAGGAACGAACACCGGGGAGCTGTTTTTT	CASRLGLGTNTGELFF
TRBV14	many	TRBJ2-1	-	TGTGCCAGCAGCCAAGATCGGGGGACTGCGCGCTACAATGAGCAGTTCTTC	CASSQDRGTARYNEQFF
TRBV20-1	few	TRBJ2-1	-	TGCAGTGCTAGAGAAGGGAGAGGCGGAGACTCCTACAATGAGCAGTTCTTC	CSAREGRGGDSYNEQFF
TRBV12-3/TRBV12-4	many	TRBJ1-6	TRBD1	TGTGCCAGCAGTTTTGACCGGCAGGGGGTTTCACCCCTCCACTTT	CASSFDRQGVSPLHF
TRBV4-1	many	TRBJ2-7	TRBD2	TGCGCCAGCAGGTCCGGGACTACAAACTACGAGCAGTACTTC	CASRSGTTNYEQYF
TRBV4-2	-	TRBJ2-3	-	TGTGCCAGCAGCCAAGAGGAGACAGATACGCAGTATTTT	CASSQEETDTQYF
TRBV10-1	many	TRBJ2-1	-	TGCGCCAGCGGCTTTGGAAATGAGCAGTTCTTC	CASGFGNEQFF
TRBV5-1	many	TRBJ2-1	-	TGCGCCAGCAGCCAAAGCTCCTACAATGAGCAGTTCTTC	CASSQSSYNEQFF
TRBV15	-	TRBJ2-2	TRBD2	TGTGCCACCCCTAGACTAGCGGGAAGGAACACCGGGGAGCTGTTTTTT	CATPRLAGRNTGELFF
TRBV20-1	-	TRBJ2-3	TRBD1	TGCAGTGCAAGTGACAGGGGGCAAACAGATACGCAGTATTTT	CSASDRGQTDTQYF
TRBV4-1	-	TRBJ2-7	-	TGCGCCAGCAGCCAAGATCCCTCAACGACGCTAACTTTGCCCCCTAGCTCCTACGAGCAGTACTTC	CASSQDPSTTLTLPPSSYEQYF
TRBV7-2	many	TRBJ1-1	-	TGTGCCAGCAGCTTAAATCTGAAGGGGGTTGAAGCTTTCTTT	CASSLNLKGVEAFF
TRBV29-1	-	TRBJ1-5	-	TGCAGCGTTGGGGGTGTGAGCAATCAGCCCCAGCATTTT	CSVGGVSNQPQHF
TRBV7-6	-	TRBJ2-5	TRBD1	TGTGCCAGCAGCGCAGGGGGCCCCCAAGAGACCCAGTACTTC	CASSAGGPQETQYF
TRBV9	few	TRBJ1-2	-	TGTGCCAGCAGCGTAGACACTAACTATGGCTACACCTTC	CASSVDTNYGYTF
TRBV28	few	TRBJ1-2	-	TGTGCCAGCAGTTCCCCCCGGAGAGGGGTTATCTATGGCTACACCTTC	CASSSPRRGVIYGYTF
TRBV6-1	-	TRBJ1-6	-	TGTGCCAGCAGTGAAAATTCCGGCTCCTATAATTCACCCCTCCACTTT	CASSENSGSYNSPLHF
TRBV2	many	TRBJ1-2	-	TGTGCCAGCAGTGAAGAGTCTACCTACACCTTC	CASSEESTYTF
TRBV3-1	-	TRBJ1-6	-	TGTGCCAGCAGGGTGGGGGGGACCTATAATTCACCCCTCCACTTT	CASRVGGTYNSPLHF
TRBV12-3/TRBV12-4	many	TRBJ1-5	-	TGTGCCAGCAGTCCCCAAGGAGGGGGTGGACAGCCCCAGCATTTT	CASSPQGGGGQPQHF
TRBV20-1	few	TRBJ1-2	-	TGCAGTGCTAGAGCCCCCACAGCGGCTGGGGGCTACACCTTC	CSARAPTAAGGYTF
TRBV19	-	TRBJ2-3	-	TGTGCCAGTAGCGGGACTTTGATCGGGGATACGCAGTATTTT	CASSGTLIGDTQYF
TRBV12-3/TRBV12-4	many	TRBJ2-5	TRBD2	TGTGCCAGCAGCCAAACTAGCGGGAGAGAGACCCAGTACTTC	CASSQTSGRETQYF
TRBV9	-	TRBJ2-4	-	TGTGCCAGCAGCGTAGGGGTGTCGGGCAGGGACATTCAGTACTTC	CASSVGVSGRDIQYF
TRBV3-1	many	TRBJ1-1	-	TGTGCCAGCAGCGCCCTACGGTACACTGAAGCTTTCTTT	CASSALRYTEAFF
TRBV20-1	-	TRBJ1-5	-	TGCAGTGCTAGCCCGGGGGGGGATCAGCCCCAGCATTTT	CSASPGGDQPQHF
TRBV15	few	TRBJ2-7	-	TGTGCCACCAGCAGAGAGAGGAACTACGAGCAGTACTTC	CATSRERNYEQYF
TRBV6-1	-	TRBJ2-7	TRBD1	TGTGCCAGTGGGGGGACAGGGCCAATGCAGTACTTC	CASGGTGPMQYF
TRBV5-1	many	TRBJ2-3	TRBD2	TGCGCCAGCAGCTTGAGCGCTAGCGGGAGAAAAAGCACAGATACGCAGTATTTT	CASSLSASGRKSTDTQYF
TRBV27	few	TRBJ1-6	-	TGTGCCAGCAGTTTATGGACGGCATCACCCCTCCACTTT	CASSLWTASPLHF
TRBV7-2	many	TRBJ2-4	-	TGTGCCAGCAGCTTAGGGGCAGGGGAGGACATTCAGTACTTC	CASSLGAGEDIQYF
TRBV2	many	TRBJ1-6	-	TGTGCCAGCAGTCCACAGGGAGGGAATAATTCACCCCTCCACTTT	CASSPQGGNNSPLHF